The rows below give T cell receptor beta chains drawn from one sample of a study of cytomegalovirus exposure and HLA in healthy donors. Assay used: immunoSEQ multiplex PCR; TCRdb lists only in-frame clones, some missing. The sample holds 210,000 or so clones, 76% seen once. The sequenced sample was PBMCs. Receptors were obtained from a man aged 18 to 29 in good health and CMV-seronegative. The CDR3 runs from the conserved cysteine through the conserved F or W. A D gene is named only where the DNA matches it firmly. Clone size is not always given. Where it is, it says once, few, many or a class for expanded clones.

cdr3_nt | cdr3_aa | clone_size | j_call | v_call | d_call
TGTGCCAGCAGCTTAGATGAGGAAAGGGAGCAGTACTTC | CASSLDEEREQYF | NA | TRBJ2-7 | TRBV11-2 | NA
TGTGCCAGCAGTTACGGGACTACCTACGAGCAGTACTTC | CASSYGTTYEQYF | NA | TRBJ2-7 | TRBV5-4 | TRBD2
TGTGCCAGCAGCCCACGCCAGCGGGGTTGGACAGATACGCAGTATTTT | CASSPRQRGWTDTQYF | few | TRBJ2-3 | TRBV27 | TRBD2
TGTGCCAGTAGTACTAAGATGGGACAGCGATTAGCTTACGAGCAGTACTTC | CASSTKMGQRLAYEQYF | NA | TRBJ2-7 | TRBV19 | TRBD1
TGCGCCAGCAGCTTGGGGCGGGACTGGTACCAAACACGTACCTCTAACTATGGCTACACCTTC | CASSLGRDWYQTRTSNYGYTF | few | TRBJ1-2 | TRBV5-1 | NA
TGTGCCAGCAGTGAGGACAGGCCCTCTGACTACGAGCAGTACTTC | CASSEDRPSDYEQYF | NA | TRBJ2-7 | TRBV2 | TRBD1
TGTGCCAGCAGTGGAGGCATCGGGAGGGCCGTCAATGAGCAGTTCTTC | CASSGGIGRAVNEQFF | NA | TRBJ2-1 | TRBV6-1 | TRBD2
TGCGCCAGCAGCTCTGTGACTAGCACTCAATACGAGCAGTACTTC | CASSSVTSTQYEQYF | NA | TRBJ2-7 | TRBV5-1 | TRBD2
TGTGCCAGCGTTACAGGGGGCTCGAACTATGGCTACACCTTC | CASVTGGSNYGYTF | NA | TRBJ1-2 | TRBV28 | TRBD1
TGCGCCAGCAGCCCCTGGACAGGGTCGCGCGAGCAGTACTTC | CASSPWTGSREQYF | few | TRBJ2-7 | TRBV5-1 | TRBD1
TGTGCCAGCACCCGGACAGGCGGAAACACCATATATTTT | CASTRTGGNTIYF | NA | TRBJ1-3 | TRBV6-5 | TRBD1
TGTGCCAGCAGCTCCGGGAGGAAAGAGACCCAGTACTTC | CASSSGRKETQYF | few | TRBJ2-5 | TRBV11-2 | TRBD2
TGCGCCAGCAGCTCCGGGACTAGCGGGGTCCGCTCCTACGAGCAGTACTTC | CASSSGTSGVRSYEQYF | few | TRBJ2-7 | TRBV5-1 | TRBD2
TGTGCCAGCAGCACCGGGACTAGTGTCGCAAACACCGGGGAGCTGTTTTTT | CASSTGTSVANTGELFF | NA | TRBJ2-2 | TRBV28 | TRBD2
TGCGCCAGCAGCTTTGGGGACTCTCAGCCCCAGCATTTT | CASSFGDSQPQHF | few | TRBJ1-5 | TRBV5-1 | NA
TGTGCCAGCAGGGCCCCGGGGGGGGCCCCCTACGAGCAGTACTTC | CASRAPGGAPYEQYF | NA | TRBJ2-7 | TRBV2 | TRBD2
TGTGCCAGCAGTTCTCCGGGGACAGGGTACTACGAGCAGTACTTC | CASSSPGTGYYEQYF | few | TRBJ2-7 | TRBV28 | TRBD1
TGTGCCAGCAGGATGACAAATTCGGCCTACAATGAGCAGTTCTTC | CASRMTNSAYNEQFF | NA | TRBJ2-1 | TRBV2 | NA
TGTGCCTGGACCCCGGGACTAGCGGGAGCGTCCGGGGAGCTGTTTTTT | CAWTPGLAGASGELFF | NA | TRBJ2-2 | TRBV30 | TRBD2
TGCGCCAGCAGCTTGGCAGAGAACACTGAAGCTTTCTTT | CASSLAENTEAFF | NA | TRBJ1-1 | TRBV5-1 | NA
TGTGCCAGCAGCGATGGGACTAGCGGGAGTCTCCATGAGCAGTTCTTC | CASSDGTSGSLHEQFF | NA | TRBJ2-1 | TRBV2 | TRBD2
TGTGCCAGCAGCTTACGGGGTAGTATGAACACTGAAGCTTTCTTT | CASSLRGSMNTEAFF | NA | TRBJ1-1 | TRBV7-8 | NA
TGTGCCAGCAAGGGGGATAATCAGCCCCAGCATTTT | CASKGDNQPQHF | NA | TRBJ1-5 | TRBV18 | NA
TGCGCCAGCAGTGCTAGCACAGATGCGCAGTATTTT | CASSASTDAQYF | NA | TRBJ2-3 | TRBV10-2 | NA
TGTGCCAGCAGCGGTATGACTAGCGGGAGGGCCCTCGTACGGTACGAGCAGTACTTC | CASSGMTSGRALVRYEQYF | NA | TRBJ2-7 | TRBV21-1 | NA
TGTGCCAGCAGCCGAGAACATCACGGGACTTCTAACACCGGGGAGCTGTTTTTT | CASSREHHGTSNTGELFF | NA | TRBJ2-2 | TRBV4-2 | NA
TGTGCCAGCAGTCCCGGTACAGGGGTTCAGCCCCAGCATTTT | CASSPGTGVQPQHF | NA | TRBJ1-5 | TRBV6-5 | TRBD1
TGCGCCAGCAGCTTGGATGAGAGCTCCAAAAACATTCAGTACTTC | CASSLDESSKNIQYF | few | TRBJ2-4 | TRBV5-1 | NA
TGTGCCAGCAGCTTGTTCGTCGGCGGGAGGGCCTCGAATGAGCAGTTCTTC | CASSLFVGGRASNEQFF | once | TRBJ2-1 | TRBV5-6 | TRBD2
TGTGCCAGCAGCCGCGGACAGGCAGAGACCCAGTACTTC | CASSRGQAETQYF | NA | TRBJ2-5 | TRBV7-3 | TRBD1
TGCGCCAGCAGCCGGGAGACAGGGATGGGCTACACCTTC | CASSRETGMGYTF | NA | TRBJ1-2 | TRBV5-1 | TRBD1
TGTGCCAGCAGGGCTTGGGGCCCGGGGGCTGAAGCTTTCTTT | CASRAWGPGAEAFF | few | TRBJ1-1 | TRBV28 | NA
TGTGCCAGCAGTTTCTTGGCAGGGTCTTACGAGCAGTACTTC | CASSFLAGSYEQYF | NA | TRBJ2-7 | TRBV27 | NA
TGCGCCAGCAGCTTGGTTTATAGGGGCCTTCAGGCAGATACGCAGTATTTT | CASSLVYRGLQADTQYF | NA | TRBJ2-3 | TRBV5-1 | NA
TGTGCCAGCAGTGGCGTGGCAGGGATGGACGGCGAGCAGTACTTC | CASSGVAGMDGEQYF | NA | TRBJ2-7 | TRBV6-1 | NA
TGTGCCAGTAGTCTTTACAATGAGCAGTTCTTC | CASSLYNEQFF | NA | TRBJ2-1 | TRBV19 | NA
TGCAGCGTTCCGGGACTAGCGGGACAGAGGGGCACAGATACGCAGTATTTT | CSVPGLAGQRGTDTQYF | NA | TRBJ2-3 | TRBV29-1 | TRBD2
TGTGCCAGCTCATCAGGGAACCAAGAGACCCAGTACTTC | CASSSGNQETQYF | NA | TRBJ2-5 | TRBV18 | NA
TGTGCCAGCAGGGCCGGGACTAGCGGGACATTATCCTACAATGAGCAGTTCTTC | CASRAGTSGTLSYNEQFF | NA | TRBJ2-1 | TRBV7-3 | TRBD2
TGTGCCAGCAGTTTCCGCAGGAGCAATCAGCCCCAGCATTTT | CASSFRRSNQPQHF | few | TRBJ1-5 | TRBV27 | NA
TGTGCCAGTAGTAGGGCTACGACTAGCGGGCTGCACAATGAGCAGTTCTTC | CASSRATTSGLHNEQFF | NA | TRBJ2-1 | TRBV19 | TRBD2
TGTGCCTGGAGTGTACATCAAATGAACACTGAAGCTTTCTTT | CAWSVHQMNTEAFF | few | TRBJ1-1 | TRBV30 | NA
TGTGCCAGCAGCCCCAGGTTGGCGGGAGGGCCCTACAATGAGCAGTTCTTC | CASSPRLAGGPYNEQFF | NA | TRBJ2-1 | TRBV9 | TRBD2
TGTGCCAGCAGTGGCTACAGGGTAAAGTCAGAGACCCAGTACTTC | CASSGYRVKSETQYF | NA | TRBJ2-5 | TRBV25-1 | NA
TGCAGCGTTGGTCTAGCTAACTATGGCTACACCTTC | CSVGLANYGYTF | NA | TRBJ1-2 | TRBV29-1 | NA
TGCGCCAGCAGCCCATTGACAGGGAACGACGAGCAGTACTTC | CASSPLTGNDEQYF | few | TRBJ2-7 | TRBV4-1 | TRBD1
TGTGCCAGCAGTGAACTTCCTGGCGGGAGGGGCGAGCAGTACTTC | CASSELPGGRGEQYF | NA | TRBJ2-7 | TRBV2 | TRBD2
TGTGCCAGCAGCCGACTAGGACGCGAGCAGTACTTC | CASSRLGREQYF | NA | TRBJ2-7 | TRBV7-6 | NA
TGTGCCAGCAGTTTCCCAGTCGGGACAGGGGGCTTGGACAATGAGCAGTTCTTC | CASSFPVGTGGLDNEQFF | NA | TRBJ2-1 | TRBV28 | TRBD1
TGCAGCGTCCGAAGCTCAGGGGGCGAGCAGTACTTC | CSVRSSGGEQYF | NA | TRBJ2-7 | TRBV29-1 | TRBD1
TGCGCCAGCAGCTTTAGCCGGACAGGGGGCCGAACTAGCGGCTACAATGAGCAGTTCTTC | CASSFSRTGGRTSGYNEQFF | NA | TRBJ2-1 | TRBV10-1 | TRBD1
TGTGCCAGCAGCCCCGGGACTAGCGGGAGCGGTGAGCAGTTCTTC | CASSPGTSGSGEQFF | NA | TRBJ2-1 | TRBV7-3 | TRBD2
TGTGCCAGCAGCCATCGGGCGGGGCACTCCTACGAGCAGTACTTC | CASSHRAGHSYEQYF | NA | TRBJ2-7 | TRBV4-2 | NA
TGCGCCAGCAGCTCGGGACAGGGTTTGAAGGGCAATGAGCAGTTCTTC | CASSSGQGLKGNEQFF | NA | TRBJ2-1 | TRBV5-1 | TRBD1